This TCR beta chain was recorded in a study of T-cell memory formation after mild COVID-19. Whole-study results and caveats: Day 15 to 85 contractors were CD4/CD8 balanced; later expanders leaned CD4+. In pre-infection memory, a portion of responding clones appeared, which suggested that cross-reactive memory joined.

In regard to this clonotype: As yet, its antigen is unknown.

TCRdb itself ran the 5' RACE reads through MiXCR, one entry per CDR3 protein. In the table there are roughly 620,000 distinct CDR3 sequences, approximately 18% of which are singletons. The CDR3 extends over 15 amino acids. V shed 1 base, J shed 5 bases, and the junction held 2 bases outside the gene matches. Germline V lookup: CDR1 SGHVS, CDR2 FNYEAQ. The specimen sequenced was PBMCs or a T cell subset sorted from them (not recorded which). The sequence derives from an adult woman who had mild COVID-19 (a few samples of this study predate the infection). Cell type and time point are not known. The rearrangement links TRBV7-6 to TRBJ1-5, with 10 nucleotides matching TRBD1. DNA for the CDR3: TGTGCCAGCAGCTTAGGGACAGGGGGGTATCAGCCCCAGCATTTT. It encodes CASSLGTGGYQPQHF.